This T cell receptor (beta chain) was profiled in a study of graft-versus-host responses after intestinal transplantation. In the study overall: After anti-thymocyte globulin induction, recipients took tacrolimus and steroids for three to four years.

Unmatched junction bases numbered 8, after V lost 3 bases and J lost 1 base. CDR1 and CDR2 from the germline V gene are MNHEY and SMNVEV (reference sequence). CDR3 length: 17 amino acids. Clones were read by immunoSEQ multiplex PCR, and TCRdb kept only the in-frame ones, dropping some. The profile covers about 51,000 clones, with about 89% appearing a single time and 0.62% taken by the ten largest. For this clone: Antigen unknown.

The source of this sequence is a human donor who was the organ donor for an intestinal transplant. The material sequenced was unstimulated CD4+ T cells sorted from spleen or lymph node cells, taken before transplant. V gene TRBV27 combines with J gene TRBJ2-2; 7 bases line up with TRBD1. The CDR3 protein is CASSFFLGGRNTGELFF. The CDR3 DNA reads TGTGCCAGCAGTTTTTTCTTAGGGGGCAGGAACACCGGGGAGCTGTTTTTT.